This TCR beta chain was sequenced for a study of blood T cell repertoires in COVID-19. About the research overall: The United States, Italy and Spain provided the acute and convalescent COVID-19 samples. PBMCs, B-cell-depleted T cells, or T cells were the source of the cDNA or gDNA that made up the material.

The length of the CDR3 is 15 residues. The germline gives CDR1 KGHSH, CDR2 LQKENI. V lost 0 bases and J lost 2, with 11 bases in between. In the authors' methods: Amplified reference gene primers provided the basis for estimating nucleated cell counts. Profiled with immunoSEQ multiplex PCR; TCRdb holds only in-frame clones, not every one. The DNA was the basis for D and trimming; V, J and clone size are from that table. The sample carries 70,000 to 100,000 clones, 60% to 80% recorded once. What was sequenced was peripheral blood. This clonotype was sampled from a woman aged 45-65 years with acute or convalescent COVID-19. The chain combines TRBV18 with TRBJ2-7; maybe TRBD2 (7 bases). CDR3: CASSPPGGGAYEQYF. Written as DNA, the CDR3 is TGTGCCAGCTCACCACCGGGAGGGGGGGCCTACGAGCAGTACTTC.